This T cell receptor (beta chain) came from a study of blood T cell repertoires in COVID-19. At the level of the study: Whether acute or convalescent, the COVID-19 samples came from the United States, Italy and Spain. Sample material is recorded as cDNA or gDNA derived from T cells, B-cell-depleted T cells, or PBMCs.

CDR3 length: 14 residues. Looked up from germline, CDR1 is SGHTA and CDR2 is FQGNSA. V was trimmed by 2 bases and J by 1 base, leaving 8 bases between them. Per the study methods: Quantification of nucleated cells was approximated via reference gene primer amplification. Libraries were prepared by immunoSEQ multiplex PCR; TCRdb keeps only in-frame clonotypes and omits some of them. Clone size and the V and J calls come from that table; the DNA yielded D and trimming. The table lists about 160,000 clones, more than 90% of them singletons. Sample: peripheral blood. The receptor was isolated from a man aged 50-60 years with acute or convalescent COVID-19. V usage is TRBV7-2 and J usage is TRBJ1-2, with unresolved D. The CDR3 spells CASSLPTVNYGYTF. Written as DNA, the CDR3 is TGTGCCAGCAGCTTACCTACTGTTAACTATGGCTACACCTTC.